This T cell receptor (beta chain) was sequenced during a study of T cell changes during pregnancy in multiple sclerosis. The CDR3 contains 15 residues. The V end was cut by 10 bases, the J end by 4 bases, with 23 bases between. The germline gives CDR1 LGHNA, CDR2 YNFKEQ. Here immunoSEQ multiplex PCR was the method, and the copy in TCRdb shows in-frame clones only, minus some. The sample shows some 85,000 clones, 85% to 95% of them seen only once. The TCR sequence derives from a female donor with multiple sclerosis, enrolled in a pregnancy study. The source material was peripheral blood, sampled in the third trimester of pregnancy. This rearrangement joins TRBV4-2 to TRBJ2-7, with D possibly TRBD2 on 7 matching bases. The CDR3 sequence: CATRLRGEGPYEQYF. The CDR3 nucleotides are TGTGCCACCCGGCTAAGGGGGGAGGGCCCATACGAGCAGTACTTC.